These 17 T cell receptor beta chains were sequenced from one sample in a study of T cell responses to AZD1222 COVID-19 vaccine (dated by TCRdb to the early 2020s). Library preparation was by the immunoSEQ multiplex PCR assay. TCRdb's version of the immuneACCESS table is confined to in-frame rearrangements and falls short of the full clone set. An unresolved V gene accounts for under half of the shortfall where checked; the remainder is of unknown origin. This sample lists around 180,000 clones; around 89% were detected once. The ten largest clones add up to about 6.9% of the sample. The sample's time point label, in plain terms: baseline before first vaccination. The sequencing used peripheral blood, collected on day 0 of AZD1222 vaccination. These receptors all come from an adult in good health.

The V and J genes are TRBV6-2 or TRBV6-3 and TRBJ1-2, with a possible D match to TRBD1 (6 bases). Germline values: CDR1 MNHEY, CDR2 SVGEGT. The CDR3 loop spans 13 amino acids. With 2 bases removed from V and 5 bases from J, the gap between germline ends came to 9 bases. Here the CDR3 DNA reads TGTGCCAGCAGTTACGCGGACAGTTATGGCTACACCTTC. Protein sequence: CASSYADSYGYTF.

The chain uses TRBV27 and TRBJ1-6; maybe TRBD1 (5 bases). Germline lookup yields CDR1 MNHEY and CDR2 SMNVEV (reference sequence). This CDR3 is built from 14 residues. The germline V and J ends were trimmed by 1 base and 6 bases, with 7 bases remaining between them. CDR3 DNA: TGTGCCAGCAGTTTATGGGGGGGTAATTCACCCCTCCACTTT. Translating it yields CASSLWGGNSPLHF.

The chain couples TRBV5-1 to TRBJ2-5; TRBD2 might be the D (6 bases). CDR3 size: 15 residues. The germline V gene encodes CDR1 SGHRS and CDR2 YFSETQ. V was pared by 0 bases and J by 2 bases, with 11 bases between. This CDR3 is CASSLAAGRQETQYF. CDR3 DNA: TGCGCCAGCAGCTTGGCGGCGGGAAGGCAAGAGACCCAGTACTTC. The complete variable domain, with remaining parts taken from reference TRBV5-1 and TRBJ2-5, reads KAGVTQTPRYLIKTRGQQVTLSCSPISGHRSVSWYQQTPGQGLQFLFEYFSETQRNKGNFPGRFSGRQFSNSRSEMNVSTLELGDSALYLCASSLAAGRQETQYFGPGTRLLVL.

CDR3 bases: TGTGCCACCAGCAGAGATCTCGGACAGGGAAACGAGCAGTACTTC. Protein product: CATSRDLGQGNEQYF. The gene calls are TRBV15 and TRBJ2-7; 8 bases fit TRBD1. Germline V CDR1 and CDR2: LNHNV, YYDKDF (reference sequence). The CDR3 has 15 residues. Trimming took 0 bases from V and 5 from J; bases not matched to a gene: 6.

The CDR3 DNA follows: TGTGCCAGTACCCCAGGGGTTAACACTGAAGCTTTCTTT. This sequence encodes CASTPGVNTEAFF. The chain recombines TRBV19 with TRBJ1-1; TRBD1 is a possible D gene (6 bases). This CDR3 region has 13 residues. CDR1 and CDR2 from the germline V gene are LNHDA and SQIVND (reference sequence). Between the trimmed V and J ends, which lost 7 bases and 2 bases, there was a span of 11 bases.

Only a few counts were recorded for this clone. The CDR3 DNA sequence: TGTGCCAGCAGCCTTCCGGGACAGGGTCGAGATACGCAGTATTTT. This codes for CASSLPGQGRDTQYF. The rearrangement uses TRBV11-2 and TRBJ2-3, with 9 bases matching TRBD1. The CDR3 runs to 15 residues. With V trimmed by 5 bases and J by 5 bases, 8 bases remained unmatched. Per the germline V gene, CDR1 is SGHAT and CDR2 is FQNNGV.

This rearrangement joins TRBV29-1 to TRBJ2-4, with 9 bases lining up with TRBD1. The germline V gene encodes CDR1 SQVTM and CDR2 ANQGSEA. The CDR3 covers 16 residues. V was clipped by 1 base and J by 5 bases; unmatched bases: 9. The CDR3 loop is CSVEGVPRTGENIQYF. The CDR3 DNA is TGCAGCGTTGAAGGCGTCCCGAGGACAGGGGAAAACATTCAGTACTTC.

V usage is TRBV20-1 and J usage is TRBJ2-5; possibly TRBD1 or TRBD2 for D (7 bases each). Trimming shortened V by 3 bases and J by 2 bases, and 19 bases separated the two germline ends. CDR3 length equals 16 residues. Germline CDR1 and CDR2: DFQATT and SNEGSKA (reference sequence). Here the CDR3 DNA reads TGCAGTGCTAGTCAATCAGGGGGGGGTGATCAAGAGACCCAGTACTTC. Translation: CSASQSGGGDQETQYF.

This chain links TRBV6-6 with TRBJ2-3, with D unclear. The ends were cut back, 3 bases at V and 3 bases at J, with 7 bases in the middle. The CDR3 has 13 residues. Germline CDR1 reads MNHNY; CDR2 reads SVGAGI (reference sequence). CDR3 coding DNA: TGTGCCAGCAGTTATCAACGGACAGATACGCAGTATTTT. It translates to CASSYQRTDTQYF.

The chain uses TRBV2 and TRBJ1-5; no definite D call. V was trimmed by 0 bases and J by 0 bases, leaving 12 bases between them. Germline-derived CDR1 and CDR2 are SNHLY and FYNNEI. CDR3 length: 17 residues. The CDR3 DNA sequence: TGTGCCAGCAGTGAAGCGCTTCGTGAGGGTAGCAATCAGCCCCAGCATTTT. Protein: CASSEALREGSNQPQHF.

The V gene is TRBV14, the J gene TRBJ1-1, with D tentatively TRBD1 (6 bases). The V end lost 4 bases, the J end lost 4 bases, and 10 bases lay between the germline ends. This CDR3 comprises 13 residues. The germline CDR1 and CDR2 sequences are SGHDN and FVKESK. As DNA, the CDR3 is TGTGCCAGCAGCCGACAGGTCGGCACTGAAGCTTTCTTT. This translates into CASSRQVGTEAFF.

J is TRBJ2-1 and V is TRBV3-1 (or the pseudogene TRBV3-2); D call uncertain. V lost 0 bases and J lost 5, with 20 bases in between. The CDR3 is 18 amino acids. CDR1 and CDR2 (germline): LGHDT, YNNKEL (reference sequence). CDR3 sequence: CASSQDPLRMTVNNEQFF. CDR3 sequence (DNA): TGTGCCAGCAGCCAAGATCCCCTCAGGATGACGGTTAACAATGAGCAGTTCTTC.

This CDR3 reads CASSSPSGNYGYTF. In DNA form, the CDR3 reads TGTGCCAGCAGTTCCCCCTCGGGGAACTATGGCTACACCTTC. The rearrangement uses TRBV27 and TRBJ1-2; D ambiguous. The CDR3 length is 14 residues. Germline CDR1 and CDR2: MNHEY and SMNVEV (reference sequence). Trimming shortened V by 4 bases and J by 2 bases, and 11 bases separated the two germline ends.

This sequence joins TRBV6-5 and TRBJ1-1, with 9 bases fitting TRBD1. V gave up 6 bases and J gave up 4 bases; unmatched junction bases: 3. The germline V gene encodes CDR1 MNHEY and CDR2 SVGAGI. The CDR3 totals 13 residues. The CDR3 DNA reads as TGTGCCAGCAGCAACAGGGGGCCCACTGAAGCTTTCTTT. This gives the protein CASSNRGPTEAFF.

V gene TRBV2 combines with J gene TRBJ2-7, with D perhaps matching TRBD2 (6 bases). V was cut by 0 bases and J by 6 bases, with 12 bases left in between. Looked up from germline, CDR1 is SNHLY and CDR2 is FYNNEI. The CDR3 runs 14 residues. CDR3 coding DNA: TGTGCCAGCAGTGAAGCTCTAACTAGCTCCGAGCAGTACTTC. Translation gives CASSEALTSSEQYF. Combining the CDR3 with reference TRBV2 and TRBJ2-7 gives the whole variable domain EPEVTQTPSHQVTQMGQEVILRCVPISNHLYFYWYRQILGQKVEFLVSFYNNEISEKSEIFDDQFSVERPDGSNFTLKIRSTKLEDSAMYFCASSEALTSSEQYFGPGTRLTVT.

V gene TRBV9 combines with J gene TRBJ1-1; a weak D match, TRBD1 (5 bases). The CDR3 consists of 14 residues. The V gene's germline CDR1 is SGDLS and CDR2 YYNGEE. Trimming pared 8 bases from V and 0 bases from J, leaving 14 bases between. The CDR3 protein is CASGRGTMNTEAFF. CDR3 nucleotide sequence: TGTGCCAGTGGGAGGGGTACTATGAACACTGAAGCTTTCTTT. The complete variable domain, with remaining parts taken from reference TRBV9 and TRBJ1-1, reads DSGVTQTPKHLITATGQRVTLRCSPRSGDLSVYWYQQSLDQGLQFLIQYYNGEERAKGNILERFSAQQFPDLHSELNLSSLELGDSALYFCASGRGTMNTEAFFGQGTRLTVV.

The sample holds one count of this clone. The chain combines TRBV7-8 with TRBJ1-1; D uncertain. Germline V CDR1 and CDR2: SGHVS, FQNEAQ. The CDR3 has 15 residues. Trimming removed 5 bases at V and 0 bases at J, with 13 bases between. The CDR3 here is CASSGLAQMNTEAFF. CDR3 nucleotide sequence: TGTGCCAGCAGCGGTTTAGCACAGATGAACACTGAAGCTTTCTTT.